Below are 5 T cell receptor beta chains sequenced from a single sample in a study of cytomegalovirus exposure and HLA in healthy donors. Amplification used 60 Vbeta primers and 13 Jbeta primers. Sequencing was performed with immunoSEQ multiplex PCR; in TCRdb, only in-frame clones are kept and a portion is missing. The sample has roughly 180,000 clones; 75% to 90% are singletons. Sequencing was carried out using PBMCs. The receptors derive from a boy between 2 and 15 years old in good health and CMV-seronegative.

This sequence joins TRBV5-1 and TRBJ2-1; 8 bases match TRBD1. The CDR3 consists of 15 residues. The germline CDR1 and CDR2 sequences are SGHRS and YFSETQ. The V and J ends lost 3 bases and 0 bases, in that order; junction bases with no gene match: 2. The CDR3 spells CASSWGQDSYNEQFF. The CDR3 DNA reads TGCGCCAGCAGCTGGGGACAGGACTCCTACAATGAGCAGTTCTTC.

V gene TRBV4-3 combines with J gene TRBJ1-2; TRBD1 is a possible D gene (6 bases). V lost 1 base, J lost 7 bases, and 13 bases lay in between. The V gene's germline CDR1 is LGHNA and CDR2 YSLEER. The CDR3 has 14 residues. The CDR3 region has the DNA TGCGCCAGCAGCCAAGCCGCGGGGGCAGGTGGCTACACCTTC. The encoded protein is CASSQAAGAGGYTF.

The rearrangement links TRBV9 to TRBJ2-7; TRBD2 agrees at 10 bases. This CDR3 has 15 amino acids. Germline V gene lookup returns CDR1 SGDLS and CDR2 YYNGEE. The J segment lost 2 bases and the V segment lost 9 bases, leaving 11 bases of the junction unmatched. DNA for the CDR3: TGTGCCACCCACCCCCCTAGCGGGAGAACCTACGAGCAGTACGTC. This codes for CATHPPSGRTYEQYV.

The J gene is TRBJ1-6, the V gene TRBV28, with D possibly matching TRBD1 (6 bases). This CDR3 contains 14 residues. Germline CDR1 reads MDHEN; CDR2 reads SYDVKM. Trimming pared 4 bases from V and 5 bases from J, leaving 9 bases between. Here the CDR3 reads CASSSDSNNSPLHF. The CDR3 nucleotides are TGTGCCAGCAGTTCGGACAGCAATAATTCACCCCTCCACTTT.

The rearrangement joins TRBV9 to TRBJ1-3; perhaps TRBD1 as D (5 bases). Germline loops: CDR1 SGDLS, CDR2 YYNGEE. V lost 4 bases to trimming and J lost 3 bases, with 8 bases between them. This CDR3 is built from 13 residues. The CDR3 coding sequence is TGTGCCAGCAGCCCCACAGGTGGAAACACCATATATTTT. Amino acid sequence: CASSPTGGNTIYF.